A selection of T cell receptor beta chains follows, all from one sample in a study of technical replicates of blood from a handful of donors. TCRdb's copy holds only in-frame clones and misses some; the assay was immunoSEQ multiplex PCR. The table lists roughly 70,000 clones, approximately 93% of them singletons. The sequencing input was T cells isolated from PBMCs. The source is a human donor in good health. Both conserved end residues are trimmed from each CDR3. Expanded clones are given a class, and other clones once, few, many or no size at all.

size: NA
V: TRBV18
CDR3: ASSPISDQPQH

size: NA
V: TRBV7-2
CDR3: ASSLNLIGPGKAEQY

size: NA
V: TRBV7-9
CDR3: ASSTGGSGGYT

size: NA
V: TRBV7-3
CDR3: ASSLNSGLGVNNEQF

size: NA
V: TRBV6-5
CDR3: ASSYWGQANYGYT

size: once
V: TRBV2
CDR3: ASKWSGAYQETQY

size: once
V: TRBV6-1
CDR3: ASSEWAAGRGVDEQF

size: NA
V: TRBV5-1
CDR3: ASSFYSTSGGVTDTQY

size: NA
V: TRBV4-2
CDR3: ASSLKTGLGHGYT

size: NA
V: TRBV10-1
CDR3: ASSQGTEAF

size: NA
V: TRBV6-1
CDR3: ASSGQAFDQPQH

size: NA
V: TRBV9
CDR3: ASSSTGQGAATQY

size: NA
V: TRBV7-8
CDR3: ASRGTSGNTGELF

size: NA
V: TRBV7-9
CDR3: ASSLTRTENYGYT

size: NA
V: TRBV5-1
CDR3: ASSGGQGYYEQY

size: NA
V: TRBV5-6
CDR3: ASSEQGRYTEAF

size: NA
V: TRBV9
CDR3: ASSQGSGTSGYEQY

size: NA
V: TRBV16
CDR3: ASKSQGNQPQH

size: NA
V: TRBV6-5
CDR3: ASSSLSGSSYNEQF

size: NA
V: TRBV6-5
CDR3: ASSSGARRTEAF

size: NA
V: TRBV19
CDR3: ASSMGLADYNEQF

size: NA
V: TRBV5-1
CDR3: ASSLSGRVSETQY

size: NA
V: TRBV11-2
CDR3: ASSQMGHLLGQAEAF

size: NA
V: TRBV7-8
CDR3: ASSLGLAGSSYEQY

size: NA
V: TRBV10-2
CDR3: ASSAGQGDGNTIY

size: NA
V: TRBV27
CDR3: ASSFRPQRGYGYT

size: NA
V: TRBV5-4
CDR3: ASSGQGETQY

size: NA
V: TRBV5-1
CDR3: ASSFQGSPRHTIY

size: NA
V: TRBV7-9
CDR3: ASSLDTGRDYEQY

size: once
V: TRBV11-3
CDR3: ASSWDYSYEQY

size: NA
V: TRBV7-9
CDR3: ASSLVGSGEGQPQH

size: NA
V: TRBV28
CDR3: ASNPQVNTEAF

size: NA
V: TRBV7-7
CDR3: ASSLQPTGTDTQY

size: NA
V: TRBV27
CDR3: ASSLLTGTGGSYEQY

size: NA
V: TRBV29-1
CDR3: SVELLAENTGELF

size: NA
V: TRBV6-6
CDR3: ASSDLRGAGAF

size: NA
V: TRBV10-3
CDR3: AISGLQGAGTEAF

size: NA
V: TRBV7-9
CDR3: ASSSGNEKLF

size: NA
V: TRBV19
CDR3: ASSNRLAGYNEQF

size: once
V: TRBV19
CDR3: ASSPNTGTDRTYGYT

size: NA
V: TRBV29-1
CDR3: SVARYDRGMNTEAF

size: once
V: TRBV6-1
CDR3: ASSGIAGWGEQY

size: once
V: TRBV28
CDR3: ASTQTGGPGDTQY

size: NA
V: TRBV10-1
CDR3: ASSEEAGYADTQY

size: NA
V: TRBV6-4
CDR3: ASSEGGESYEQY

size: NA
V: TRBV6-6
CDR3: ASSYKRERPYEQY

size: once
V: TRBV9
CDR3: ASSLSLAGVDREQF

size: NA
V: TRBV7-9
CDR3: ASSRFKGPNYGYT

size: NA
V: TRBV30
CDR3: AWTLGTVYNEQF

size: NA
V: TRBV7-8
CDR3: ASSKSSGRTDTQY

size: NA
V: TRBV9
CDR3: ASSVGTGGAEQY

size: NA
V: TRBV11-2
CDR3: ASSHGTGLYEQY

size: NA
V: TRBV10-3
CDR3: AISENQRGQIYEQY

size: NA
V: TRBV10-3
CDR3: AISERTSGSSNEQF

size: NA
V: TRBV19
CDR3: ASSIIRENYGYT

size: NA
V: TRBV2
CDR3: ASSARGDGNEQF

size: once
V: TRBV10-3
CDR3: AISELAQGNEQY